This T cell receptor beta chain is drawn from a study of T cell clonality in common variable immunodeficiency. Blood samples were heparinized, about 4.5 to 8 ml per donor. This CDR3 region has 14 residues. Germline V lookup: CDR1 LGHNA, CDR2 YNFKEQ. This clone was recorded at least ten times. A read error may account for a junction end that differs from germline. The read is 3 residues too short to cover the CDR3 end, so that end is filled in from the germline J gene. Profiling relied on immunoSEQ multiplex PCR, and the TCRdb table lists in-frame clones only, not all of them. The sample contains approximately 44,000 clones, none occurring once; around 9.3% lies in the top ten.

Sequencing was performed on peripheral blood mononuclear cells. The sequence was collected from a person between 18 and 69 years old in good health. V and J are TRBV4-2 and TRBJ2-1, with D possibly matching TRBD2 (6 bases). The DNA read from the CDR3 is TGCGCCAGCAGCCAAGAAGGGGACTTCAATGAG. Encoded protein: CASSQEGDFNE. The entire CDR3 protein is CASSQEGDFNEQFF.